This T cell receptor (beta chain) stems from a study of cytomegalovirus exposure and HLA in healthy donors (TCRdb year 2017). In terms of the full investigation: According to an earlier analysis of around 600 of the donors, about 180 million T cells yielded 117 million unique TCR beta sequences and roughly 280 Gb of sequence data. An early release that covered about 640 HLA-typed donors contained about 300 gigabases of sequencing data and roughly 84 million unique TCR sequences. Among the roughly 400 genotyped donors, 81% belonged to the genetic ancestry cluster associated with self-reported Caucasian donors. The aim of the study was to test whether cataloging public T cell receptors could identify signatures of past pathogen exposure. The study profiled the T cell repertoires of hundreds of subjects by immunosequencing and related them to cytomegalovirus serostatus. In addition to the first cohort of around 670 subjects, a separate validation cohort of approximately 110 different subjects was used. To predict cytomegalovirus infection status, the study brought together high-throughput TCR immunosequencing, statistical association of individual TCRs with disease status, and machine learning. To study patterns of TCR occurrence, a later analysis re-analyzed previously published TCR beta repertoires from 666 donors and added high-resolution HLA genotyping. The later analysis used no new phenotypic data to find candidate immune exposures, relying instead on TCR beta sequences and their occurrence across donors. In an earlier analysis of several hundred of the donors, high-throughput TCR beta sequencing was used to judge whether each TCR beta V gene segment behaved as functional or pseudogenic. Alongside the repertoire data, information on donor age, sex, ethnicity and CMV serostatus was compiled. A later genetic analysis used genome-wide SNP genotypes for about 65% of the 666 donors, treating that subset as a discovery cohort. All discovery cohort repertoires had been generated using a single sequencing platform. HLA typing included class I and class II loci at four-digit resolution. The number of typed donors differed by locus: about 620-640 for A, B, C, DRB1 and DQB1; some 500 for DQA1; around 610 for DPA1; and about 450 for DPB1. Four or five DR-DQ haplotypes were handled as single units for association and clustering, since linkage in the cohort was strong. Among about 390 genotyped donors of the cohort, an average of around 240,000 unique TCR beta nucleotide sequences were sequenced per donor, around 20% of them non-productive.

With respect to this clone: Its antigen is still unknown.

Library construction relied on the immunoSEQ multiplex PCR assay. For the multiplex PCR, a mixture combining 60 forward primers for TCR Vbeta segments and 13 reverse primers for TCR Jbeta segments was used. The CDR3 region of rearranged TCR beta genes was amplified from genomic DNA with a multiplex PCR assay. Amplified TCR beta libraries were sequenced as 87-base-pair reads on the Illumina HiSeq System. The original pipeline was this. A later analysis tallied 80 million to 95 million unique TCR beta chains across the 650 to 750 repertoires, and around 9.9 million of those chains were shared by two or more donors. A nearest-neighbor algorithm error-corrected the raw reads and collapsed the reads into unique sequences, merging closely related sequences to remove PCR and sequencing errors. Alignment of CDR3 sequences to IMGT reference sequences was used to assign V, D and J gene segments. For a sequence to be retained, at least a six-nucleotide match to both a V gene segment and a J gene segment was required. A rearrangement counted as productive if the CDR3 had no stop codons and remained in frame with V and J, and every other rearrangement counted as non-productive. Following IMGT convention, CDR3 was defined as the stretch from the second conserved V-encoded cysteine to the conserved J-encoded phenylalanine. Sequences without an unambiguous match to a single V gene segment were excluded from the earlier analysis of about 600 of the donors. An earlier analysis of over 450 of the donors classified V segments as functional when productive rearrangements were above 56.7% and as segregating when the standard deviation between donors was above 5%. A statistical classification framework was built to diagnose cytomegalovirus status from the catalog of TCR beta chain sequences. In a later analysis, TCR nucleotide sequences were compared against IMGT/GENE-DB human TR gene sequences so that V and J genes could be assigned. A later analysis assigned CDR3 sequences and most-parsimonious VDJ recombination scenarios with the TCRdist pipeline. A later analysis defined each TCR beta chain by its CDR3 amino acid sequence plus V-gene family, and excluded reads lacking a unique V-gene family. A later analysis removed 500 to 650 highly shared, low-generation-probability nucleotide sequences to deal with suspected cross-contamination and a sequencing artifact. For each public chain, a later analysis derived a clonal expansion index from normalized ranks of inferred template counts within each repertoire. In a later analysis, generation probabilities were computed with a VDJ recombination model fitted to out-of-frame rearrangements, and the resulting probabilities were checked against IGoR. Hypergeometric tests were used in a later analysis to score TCR-TCR, TCR-HLA and TCR-CMV co-occurrence, with a repertoire-size bias correction applied to the TCR pairs. A later analysis estimated false discovery rates by permuting HLA or CMV assignments 20 times. A later analysis grouped co-occurring TCRs with DBSCAN, adding TCRdist sequence similarity when clustering within HLA-allele-positive subsets. Repertoires with fewer than 30,000 or more than 120,000 public chains, plus five repertoires with anomalous nucleotide sharing, were excluded from co-occurrence clustering. Entries here come from immuneACCESS through TCRdb and include only in-frame sequences with V and J called. Some clones fail to appear in such tables; in the studies checked, an unresolved V gene covers under half of the shortfall, and the cause of the remainder is unknown. D and trimming come from the DNA, and the V and J calls and clone size come from that table. The record for this sample contains around 55,000 clones. The ten biggest clones cover approximately 8.9% of the sample.

Study-level results and caveats: According to the authors, the approach could potentially be generalized to other disease states and immunological phenotypes. An earlier analysis of approximately 570 of the donors showed that most TCR beta V segments appeared in productive rearrangements either about 87% or about 30% of the time, which broadly matched IMGT annotations. The study gave a list of some 150 TCR beta chains associated with cytomegalovirus. Correlated functional status among segregating V segments might be attributable to linkage disequilibrium, but an unknown experimental factor could not be ruled out. Several of the top co-occurrence clusters appeared to be linked to parvovirus B19, influenza, CMV and Epstein-Barr virus, according to a later analysis. Because HLA typing was unavailable for some donors at each locus, only the typed subset was used in association tests. Most TCR sequences were seen in very few donors, while some public TCRs were found in many individuals. CMV serostatus was the only immune exposure information available for the cohort. Only TCR beta chains were sequenced in this cohort, and the absence of alpha or paired-chain data limited detectable features. A further reported finding was that TCR beta sequences accurately predicted the HLA-A and HLA-B alleles for most subjects in the first cohort. A group of highly shared sequence variants was considered likely to be a technical artifact of the sequencing pipeline. About 17 rarely observed V segments, including chromosome 9 orphons, were excluded from the earlier analysis of several hundred of the donors because counts were too low. In a later analysis, some 18,000 TCR beta sequences were associated with specific HLA alleles at a false discovery rate of 0.05. In a later analysis, the rate of TCR association differed among HLA loci, with DRB1 alleles having the most associated TCRs and HLA-C alleles having the fewest. In vitro tests confirmed that a few of the cytomegalovirus-associated TCR beta chains recognize cytomegalovirus antigens. The classifier was reported to diagnose cytomegalovirus status with high specificity and sensitivity in both the original cohort and the validation cohort. An association between a missense DCLRE1C variant and V-gene and J-gene trimming of TCR beta chains was found in a later genetic analysis and replicated in an independent cohort. A later analysis found that most CMV-associated TCR beta chains appeared HLA-restricted, with HLA associations seemingly driven largely by CMV exposure. The presence/absence analyses assumed that sequencing depth was roughly uniform across donors, and that assumption may not be true. A later analysis found that HLA-associated TCR beta chains were more clonally expanded and had lower generation probabilities than equally common non-associated chains. When HLA alleles, especially DR and DQ, strongly co-occurred, attributing TCR associations to individual alleles was difficult. Compared with the approximately 670-donor mean, donors in an Asian-associated ancestry cluster had fewer N-insertions in productive TCRs, according to a later genetic analysis.

The cohort consisted of fewer than 700 healthy bone marrow donors. At the time of sampling, every cohort member was nominally healthy, though immune exposures that went unrecorded were likely present. The donor was CMV seropositive and was included in the group of approximately 300 seropositive cohort members. Each donor provided a peripheral blood sample, and peripheral blood mononuclear cells were used for TCR beta sequencing. The Qiagen DNeasy Blood Extraction Kit was used to extract genomic DNA from the blood cell samples. Specimen: PBMCs. The TCR originated in a man between 50 and 59 years old in good health and CMV-seropositive.

CDR3 reads: CASSLGASYTIYF. The DNA reads as follows: TGTGCCAGCAGCCTGGGGGCCTCTTACACCATATATTTT. The rearrangement joined TRBV7-8 to TRBJ1-3; TRBD1 could be the D gene, as 6 bases match. CDR1 SGHVS and CDR2 FQNEAQ are derived from the germline V gene. Trimming costs V 5 bases and J 8 bases, and their ends lie 13 bases apart. Its CDR3 holds 13 amino acids, cysteine through phenylalanine. Just CDR3 DNA is preserved here, 39 bases in frame from base 1.